This TCR beta chain was captured by sequencing in a study of T cell responses to AZD1222 COVID-19 vaccine. Here immunoSEQ multiplex PCR was the method, and the copy in TCRdb shows in-frame clones only, minus some. The sample has roughly 150,000 clones, almost 95% seen once. CDR1 and CDR2 (germline): MGHRA, YSYEKL. The ends lost 1 base at V and 3 bases at J; junction bases unmatched: 10. The CDR3 runs 17 residues. The sequence was collected from an adult in good health. Source: peripheral blood, taken on day 0 of AZD1222 vaccination. This chain uses TRBV4-1 with TRBJ2-7, with 9 bases identical to TRBD2. The CDR3 spells CASSQAVLAGHFYEQYF. DNA for the CDR3: TGCGCCAGCAGCCAAGCGGTCCTAGCGGGACACTTCTACGAGCAGTACTTC.